The sequence of this T cell receptor (beta chain) was determined in a study of shared clonotypes between healthy human individuals. The CDR3 runs to 14 residues. The ends lost 6 bases at V and 7 bases at J; junction bases unmatched: 6. Germline loops: CDR1 KGHSH, CDR2 LQKENI. As regards this clone: Its specificity is not known.

The authors loaded about 200 ng DNA, 30,000 to 35,000 T cell genomes, into sorted-subset replicate PCRs. In the original processing: ImmunoSEQ output lacked quality scores and full-length reads, limiting matched filtering. Produced via immunoSEQ multiplex PCR; TCRdb's table is partial and in-frame only. D and trimming were read from the DNA, whereas the V and J calls and clone size are those reported in that table. The sample includes more than 1.2 million clones, approximately 98.5% of them seen just once. Study-wide points: Rarefaction exposed incomplete sorted-subset sequencing despite large depth.

V and J are TRBV18 and TRBJ1-4; 9 nucleotides match TRBD1. The TCR originated in a man aged 30 to 39 in good health. The specimen sequenced was naive CD4+ T cells sorted from blood. Subset denoted: CD45RA+ positively selected. CDR3 nucleotides: TGTGCCAGCTCGCAACAGGGGGCGGGTGAAAAACTGTTTTTT. It yields the protein CASSQQGAGEKLFF.